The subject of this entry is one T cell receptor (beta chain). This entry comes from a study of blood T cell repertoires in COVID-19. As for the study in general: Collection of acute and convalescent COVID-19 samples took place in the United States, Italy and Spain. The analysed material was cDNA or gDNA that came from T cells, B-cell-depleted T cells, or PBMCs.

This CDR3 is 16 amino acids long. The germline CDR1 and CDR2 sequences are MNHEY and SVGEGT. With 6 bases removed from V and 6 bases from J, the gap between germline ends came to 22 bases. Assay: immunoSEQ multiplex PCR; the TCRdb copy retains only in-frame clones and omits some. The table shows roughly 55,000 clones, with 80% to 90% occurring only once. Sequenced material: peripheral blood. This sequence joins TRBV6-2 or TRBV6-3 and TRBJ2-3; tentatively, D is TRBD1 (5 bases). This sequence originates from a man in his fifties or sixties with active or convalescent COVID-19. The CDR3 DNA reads TGTGCCAGCAGCCAAAGGGTCCCAGGGTTTTCGGATACGCAGTATTTT. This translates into CASSQRVPGFSDTQYF.